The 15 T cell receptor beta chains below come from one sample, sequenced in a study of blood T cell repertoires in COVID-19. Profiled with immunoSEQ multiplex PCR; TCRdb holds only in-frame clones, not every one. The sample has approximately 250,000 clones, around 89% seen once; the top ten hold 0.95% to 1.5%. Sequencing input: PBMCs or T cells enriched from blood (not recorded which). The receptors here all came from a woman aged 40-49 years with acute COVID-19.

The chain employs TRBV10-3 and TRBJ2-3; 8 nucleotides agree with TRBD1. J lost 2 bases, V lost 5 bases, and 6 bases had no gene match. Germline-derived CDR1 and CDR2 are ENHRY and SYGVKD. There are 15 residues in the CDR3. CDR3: CAISRGQESTDTQYF. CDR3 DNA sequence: TGTGCCATCAGTCGGGGACAGGAATCCACAGATACGCAGTATTTT.

The CDR3: CASSPPAGVVQFF. The CDR3 DNA is TGCGCCAGCAGTCCACCAGCGGGAGTTGTGCAGTTCTTC. The chain employs TRBV5-1 and TRBJ2-1; 8 nucleotides agree with TRBD2. This CDR3 spans 13 amino acids. V lost 5 bases, J lost 12 bases, and 10 bases stayed unmatched. Germline-derived CDR1 and CDR2 are SGHRS and YFSETQ.

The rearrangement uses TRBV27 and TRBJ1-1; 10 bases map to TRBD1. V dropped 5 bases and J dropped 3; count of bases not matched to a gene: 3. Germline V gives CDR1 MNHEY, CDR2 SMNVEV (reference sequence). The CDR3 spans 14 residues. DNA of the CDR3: TGTGCCAGCAGTCCAGGGACAGGGGACACTGAAGCTTTCTTT. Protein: CASSPGTGDTEAFF.

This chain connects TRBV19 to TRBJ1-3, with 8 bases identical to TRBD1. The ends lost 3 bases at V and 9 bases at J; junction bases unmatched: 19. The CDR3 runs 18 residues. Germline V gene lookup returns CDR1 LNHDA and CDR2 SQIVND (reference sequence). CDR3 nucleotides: TGTGCCAGTAGTATGGGACAGGCGGGGCGCACCGGCGGCAGCACCATATATTTT. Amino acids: CASSMGQAGRTGGSTIYF.

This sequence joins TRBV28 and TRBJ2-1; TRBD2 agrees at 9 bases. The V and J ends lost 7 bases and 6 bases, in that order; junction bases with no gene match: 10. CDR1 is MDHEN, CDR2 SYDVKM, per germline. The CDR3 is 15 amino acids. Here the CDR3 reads CASTLLSSGINEQFF. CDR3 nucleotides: TGTGCCAGCACGCTCCTATCTAGCGGGATCAATGAGCAGTTCTTC.

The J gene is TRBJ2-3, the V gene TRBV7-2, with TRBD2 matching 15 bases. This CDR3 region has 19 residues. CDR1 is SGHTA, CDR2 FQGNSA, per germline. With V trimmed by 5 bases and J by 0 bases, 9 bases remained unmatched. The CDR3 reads CASSQGLAGGLGSTDTQYF. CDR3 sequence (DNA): TGTGCCAGCAGCCAAGGACTAGCGGGAGGGCTTGGAAGCACAGATACGCAGTATTTT.

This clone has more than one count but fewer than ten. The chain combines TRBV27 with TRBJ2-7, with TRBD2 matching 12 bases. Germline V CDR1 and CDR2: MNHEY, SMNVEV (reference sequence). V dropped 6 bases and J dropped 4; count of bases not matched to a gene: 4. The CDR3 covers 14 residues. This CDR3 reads CASSGLAGRYEQYF. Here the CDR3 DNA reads TGTGCCAGCAGCGGACTAGCGGGGCGTTACGAGCAGTACTTC.

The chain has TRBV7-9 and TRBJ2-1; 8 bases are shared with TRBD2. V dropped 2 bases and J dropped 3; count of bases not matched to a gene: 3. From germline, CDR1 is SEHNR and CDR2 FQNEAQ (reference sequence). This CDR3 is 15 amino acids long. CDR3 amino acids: CASSLRAGGYNEQFF. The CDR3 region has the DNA TGTGCCAGCAGCTTAAGGGCGGGAGGCTACAATGAGCAGTTCTTC.

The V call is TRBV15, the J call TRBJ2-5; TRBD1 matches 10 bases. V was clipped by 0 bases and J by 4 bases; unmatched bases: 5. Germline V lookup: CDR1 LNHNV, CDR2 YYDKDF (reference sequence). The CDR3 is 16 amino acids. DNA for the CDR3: TGTGCCACCAGCAGAGAACCGGGACAGGGGTTAGAGACCCAGTACTTC. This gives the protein CATSREPGQGLETQYF.

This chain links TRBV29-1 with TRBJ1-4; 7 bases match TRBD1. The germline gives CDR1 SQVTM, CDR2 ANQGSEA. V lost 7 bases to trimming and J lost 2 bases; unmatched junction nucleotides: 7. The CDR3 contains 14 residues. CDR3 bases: TGCAGCGCCCCGATAGGGGGCACTAATGAAAAACTGTTTTTT. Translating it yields CSAPIGGTNEKLFF.

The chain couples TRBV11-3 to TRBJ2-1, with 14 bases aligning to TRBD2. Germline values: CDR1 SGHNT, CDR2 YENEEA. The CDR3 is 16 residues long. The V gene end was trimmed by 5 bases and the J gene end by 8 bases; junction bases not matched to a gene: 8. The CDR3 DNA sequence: TGTGCCAGCAGCGACGGCGGGACTAGCGGGAGAGATGAGCAGTTCTTC. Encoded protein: CASSDGGTSGRDEQFF.

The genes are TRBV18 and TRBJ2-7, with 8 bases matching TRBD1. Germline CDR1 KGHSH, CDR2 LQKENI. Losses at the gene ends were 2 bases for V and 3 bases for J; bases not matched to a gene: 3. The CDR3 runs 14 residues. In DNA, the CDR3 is TGTGCCAGCTCACCAAGACAGGGGATCTACGAGCAGTACGTC. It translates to CASSPRQGIYEQYV.

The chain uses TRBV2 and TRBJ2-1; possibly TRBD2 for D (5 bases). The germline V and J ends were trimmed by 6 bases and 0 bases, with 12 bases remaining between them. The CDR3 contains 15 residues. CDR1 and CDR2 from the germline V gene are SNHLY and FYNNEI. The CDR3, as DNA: TGTGCCAGCAGAAAGCATGGGAGCTCCTACAATGAGCAGTTCTTC. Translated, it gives CASRKHGSSYNEQFF.

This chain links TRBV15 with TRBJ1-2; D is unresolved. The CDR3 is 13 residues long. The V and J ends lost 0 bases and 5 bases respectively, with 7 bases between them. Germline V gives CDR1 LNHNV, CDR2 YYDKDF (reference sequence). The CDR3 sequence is CATSRDQLYGYTF. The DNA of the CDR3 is TGTGCCACCAGCAGAGATCAACTTTATGGCTACACCTTC.

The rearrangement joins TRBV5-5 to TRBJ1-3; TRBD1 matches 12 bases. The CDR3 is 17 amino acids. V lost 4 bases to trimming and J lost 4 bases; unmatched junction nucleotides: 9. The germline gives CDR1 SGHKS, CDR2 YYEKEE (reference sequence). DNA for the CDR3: TGTGCCAGCAGCCCACCGGGACAGGGGGCGAGCGGAAACACCATATATTTT. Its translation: CASSPPGQGASGNTIYF.